This T cell receptor (beta chain) was sequenced for a study of Ad26.COV2.S vaccination and SARS-CoV-2 variants. The ends lost 4 bases at V and 3 bases at J; junction bases unmatched: 14. Per the germline V gene, CDR1 is SEHNR and CDR2 is FQNEAQ (reference sequence). This CDR3 has 18 amino acids. Note on this clone: Its antigen is not identified.

TCRdb's copy holds only in-frame clones and misses some; the assay was immunoSEQ multiplex PCR. The sample consists of 85,000 to 120,000 clones, around 80% of them appearing once. Findings and caveats of the study: Analyses that measured TCR breadth and depth may have underestimated total T cell responses. Spike-specific TCR breadth was greater in vaccine than placebo recipients.

Sequences were derived from peripheral blood, sampled after recovery from COVID-19. This chain connects TRBV7-9 to TRBJ2-2; 7 bases line up with TRBD2. The source is a human donor who had recovered from COVID-19. Here the CDR3 reads CASSSPRRLAADTGELFF. The CDR3, as DNA: TGTGCCAGCAGCTCCCCCCGACGACTAGCTGCGGACACCGGGGAGCTGTTTTTT.